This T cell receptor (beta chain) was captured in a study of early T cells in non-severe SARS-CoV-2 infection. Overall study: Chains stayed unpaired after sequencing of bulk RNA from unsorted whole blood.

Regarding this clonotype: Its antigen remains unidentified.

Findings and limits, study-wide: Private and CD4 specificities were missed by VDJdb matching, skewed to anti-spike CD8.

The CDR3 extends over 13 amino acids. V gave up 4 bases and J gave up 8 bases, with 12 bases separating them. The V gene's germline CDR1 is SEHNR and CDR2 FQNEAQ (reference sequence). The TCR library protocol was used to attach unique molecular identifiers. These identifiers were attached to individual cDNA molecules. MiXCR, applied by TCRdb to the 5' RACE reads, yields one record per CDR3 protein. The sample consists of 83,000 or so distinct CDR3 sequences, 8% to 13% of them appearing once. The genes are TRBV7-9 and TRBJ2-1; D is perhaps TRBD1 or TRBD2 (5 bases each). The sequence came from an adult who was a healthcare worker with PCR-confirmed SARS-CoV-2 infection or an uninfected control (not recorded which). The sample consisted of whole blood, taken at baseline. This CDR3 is CASSSEGTDEQFF. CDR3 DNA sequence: TGTGCCAGCAGCTCTGAAGGGACCGATGAGCAGTTCTTC.